This TCR beta chain was captured by sequencing in a study of PD-1 blockade in classical Hodgkin lymphoma. Overall study findings and caveats: Possible causes of repertoire differences, disease activity or prior therapy, remain undefined. Reports indicated that newly diagnosed patients had lower baseline TCR diversity than healthy donors did.

Only in-frame clones appear in the TCRdb table, and some are missing; sequencing was by immunoSEQ multiplex PCR. The repertoire holds tens of thousands of clones, with about 90% as singletons. This clone was observed once. Antigen: not known. The length of the CDR3 is 13 residues. Trimming took off 6 bases at V and 8 bases at J, with 14 bases between the two ends. Germline values: CDR1 MNHNS, CDR2 SASEGT. Time point specified: cycle 4 day 1 (C4D1), after more than 5 weeks of nivolumab. Patients all relapsed after autologous stem cell transplantation, and there was variation in brentuximab vedotin exposure.

This clonotype originated in a human donor with classical Hodgkin lymphoma. The source material was peripheral blood mononuclear cells (PBMCs), sampled before the fourth cycle of nivolumab. The chain recombines TRBV6-1 with TRBJ2-1; D may be TRBD2 (5 bases). The CDR3 coding sequence is TGTGCCAGCAGGGACTCAGCTATCTATGAGCAGTTCTTC. As protein: CASRDSAIYEQFF.